This T cell receptor (beta chain) was sequenced in a study of cytotoxic CD8 clonotypes in ibrutinib-treated CLL. Study-level results: A rise in clonality was seen at ibrutinib response, and a fall back toward baseline was seen at progression. Under treatment, the uncommon public clonotypes either contracted or remained stable. A difference in sampling times existed between sustained-remission and progressing patients.

This CDR3 has 14 residues. The V gene end was trimmed by 9 bases and the J gene end by 7 bases; junction bases not matched to a gene: 14. Germline V gives CDR1 MDHEN, CDR2 SYDVKM. About this clone itself: Its antigen is as yet unknown.

With sequencing, the targeted depth ranged from 1 in 200,000 to 1 in 1 million T cells. The method was immunoSEQ multiplex PCR; TCRdb's version includes in-frame clones alone and lacks a portion of them. The table has approximately 130,000 clones, about 85% seen once. The clonotype originates from a human donor with chronic lymphocytic leukemia. The specimen was PBMCs, collected after 24 months of ibrutinib treatment. The chain carries TRBV28 and TRBJ2-5; TRBD1 matches 7 bases. CDR3: CASGTVLSIWTQYF. CDR3 bases: TGTGCCAGTGGGACAGTTCTATCAATTTGGACCCAGTACTTC. Filled out from reference TRBV28 and TRBJ2-5, the complete variable domain reads DVKVTQSSRYLVKRTGEKVFLECVQDMDHENMFWYRQDPGLGLRLIYFSYDVKMKEKGDIPEGYSVSREKKERFSLILESASTNQTSMYLCASGTVLSIWTQYFGPGTRLLVL.